A single sample gave rise to the 3 T cell receptor beta chains below, sequenced in a study of beta chain features in type 1 diabetes. The isolated RNA, all of it, was reverse transcribed, so expressed TCRB transcripts were what got sequenced. Assay: immunoSEQ multiplex PCR; the TCRdb copy retains only in-frame clones and omits some. Among hundreds of thousands of clones listed, roughly a sixth were seen once. Material for sequencing was naive CD4+ T cells from blood. All receptors come from a woman under 30 in good health.

The table lists this clone with a few counts. V and J are TRBV11-2 and TRBJ2-7; the match to TRBD1 covers 9 bases. CDR3 size: 14 residues. Losses at the gene ends were 7 bases for V and 4 bases for J; bases not matched to a gene: 8. The germline V gene has CDR1 SGHAT and CDR2 FQNNGV. The CDR3 is CASNVGTGLYEQYF. In DNA, the CDR3 is TGTGCCAGCAATGTCGGGACAGGGCTATACGAGCAGTACTTC.

The chain recombines TRBV27 with TRBJ2-1; 10 nucleotides agree with TRBD2. This CDR3 is 15 amino acids long. Germline V gives CDR1 MNHEY, CDR2 SMNVEV (reference sequence). The ends lost 3 bases at V and 10 bases at J; junction bases unmatched: 9. CDR3 DNA: TGTGCCAGCAGTTTCGGGACTAGCGTAAGGGAGGAGCAGTTCTTC. Protein product: CASSFGTSVREEQFF.

There are a few counts of this clone. This rearrangement joins TRBV4-2 to TRBJ1-1, with D unclear. V lost 0 bases to trimming and J lost 5 bases, with 7 bases between them. Germline-derived CDR1 and CDR2 are LGHNA and YNFKEQ. This CDR3 is built from 13 residues. The CDR3 loop reads CASSQERRTEAFF. In DNA form, the CDR3 reads TGTGCCAGCAGCCAAGAAAGACGGACTGAAGCTTTCTTT.